A single sample gave rise to the 24 T cell receptor beta chains below, sequenced in a study of blood T cell repertoires in COVID-19. The assay was immunoSEQ multiplex PCR, and TCRdb's table has in-frame clones only and misses some. Of 200,000 or so clones listed, 88% are singletons. What was sequenced was PBMCs or T cells enriched from blood (not recorded which). These TCRs come from a woman aged 25 to 39 who had been exposed to COVID-19.

The chain uses TRBV29-1 and TRBJ1-1; 8 bases are a match to TRBD1. J was trimmed by 7 bases and V by 7 bases; bases with no gene match: 8. Per the germline V gene, CDR1 is SQVTM and CDR2 is ANQGSEA. The CDR3 has 12 residues. The CDR3 sequence: CSDTGGWGEAFF. The CDR3, as DNA: TGCAGCGACACAGGGGGATGGGGTGAAGCTTTCTTT.

The rearrangement uses TRBV10-3 and TRBJ1-1; 7 nucleotides match TRBD1. The CDR3 has 14 residues. CDR1 and CDR2 from the germline V gene are ENHRY and SYGVKD. J lost 1 base, V lost 6 bases, and 5 bases had no gene match. The CDR3 DNA is TGTGCCATCAGGGACAGGCAGTCGAACACTGAAGCTTTCTTT. Translated, it gives CAIRDRQSNTEAFF.

The V gene is TRBV28, the J gene TRBJ1-2; no definite D call. The CDR3 has 13 residues. Germline V lookup: CDR1 MDHEN, CDR2 SYDVKM. The V and J ends lost 6 bases and 0 bases respectively, with 8 bases between them. The chain's CDR3 is CASREGANYGYTF. The CDR3 DNA is TGTGCCAGCAGGGAGGGAGCTAACTATGGCTACACCTTC.

J is TRBJ2-7 and V is TRBV10-3; 8 positions agree with TRBD2. The CDR3 runs 15 residues. The junction had 3 bases not matched to a gene; V was cut back by 0 bases and J by 2 bases. CDR1 and CDR2 from the germline V gene are ENHRY and SYGVKD. CDR3 region: CAISESGLGAYEQYF. CDR3 bases: TGTGCCATCAGTGAGTCGGGACTAGGGGCCTACGAGCAGTACTTC.

The V and J genes are TRBV2 and TRBJ1-2; 8 bases match TRBD1. J gave up 3 bases and V 6 bases, and 9 bases lay outside the gene matches. The CDR3 length is 15 residues. CDR1 and CDR2 (germline): SNHLY, FYNNEI. The CDR3 spells CASSIDRGVYYGYTF. The CDR3 DNA follows: TGTGCCAGCAGCATCGACAGGGGCGTATACTATGGCTACACCTTC.

This chain connects TRBV9 to TRBJ1-2; 7 nucleotides line up with TRBD1. The CDR3 extends over 15 amino acids. J was trimmed by 3 bases and V by 0 bases; bases with no gene match: 5. Germline V gene lookup returns CDR1 SGDLS and CDR2 YYNGEE. CDR3 nucleotide sequence: TGTGCCAGCAGCGTAGGGGTAGGGGGCGACTATGGCTACACCTTC. This gives the protein CASSVGVGGDYGYTF.

The CDR3 spells CASSAIGGWDQPQHF. CDR3 DNA sequence: TGTGCCAGCAGCGCAATCGGGGGTTGGGATCAGCCCCAGCATTTT. The chain links TRBV27 to TRBJ1-5, with a weak D call TRBD1 (5 bases). Germline V gives CDR1 MNHEY, CDR2 SMNVEV (reference sequence). This CDR3 is built from 15 residues. V was trimmed by 6 bases and J by 5 bases, leaving 17 bases between them.

The rearrangement uses TRBV27 and TRBJ1-2, with TRBD1 matching 11 bases. The CDR3 loop spans 14 amino acids. V shed 5 bases and J 7 bases; nucleotides not matched to a gene: 6. Germline-derived CDR1 and CDR2 are MNHEY and SMNVEV (reference sequence). The CDR3 DNA follows: TGTGCCAGCAGTCAAGGACAGGGGGCTTTTGGCTACACCTTC. Amino acids: CASSQGQGAFGYTF.

This sequence joins TRBV13 and TRBJ1-2; a weak D match, TRBD1 (5 bases). V gave up 1 base and J gave up 4 bases, with 13 bases separating them. The CDR3 length is 15 residues. The germline CDR1 and CDR2 sequences are PRHDT and FYEKMQ (reference sequence). The CDR3 region is CASSLVSGDGYGYTF. CDR3 nucleotides: TGTGCCAGCAGCTTAGTATCGGGGGACGGCTATGGCTACACCTTC. Filled out from reference TRBV13 and TRBJ1-2, the complete variable domain reads AAGVIQSPRHLIKEKRETATLKCYPIPRHDTVYWYQQGPGQDPQFLISFYEKMQSDKGSIPDRFSAQQFSDYHSELNMSSLELGDSALYFCASSLVSGDGYGYTFGSGTRLTVV.

This clone was picked up a small number of times. The genes are TRBV5-1 and TRBJ1-6, with D hard to call. This CDR3 region has 15 residues. Looked up from germline, CDR1 is SGHRS and CDR2 is YFSETQ. Deletions cut 0 bases from V and 0 bases from J, with 4 bases between. The CDR3 reads CASSLESSYNSPLHF. The CDR3 nucleotides read TGCGCCAGCAGCTTGGAGAGCTCCTATAATTCACCCCTCCACTTT.

The J gene is TRBJ1-1, the V gene TRBV9; D is possibly TRBD1 (6 bases). Germline V lookup: CDR1 SGDLS, CDR2 YYNGEE. V was shortened by 3 bases and J by 3 bases, with 18 bases between the two germline ends. CDR3 length: 16 residues. This CDR3 reads CASSARAQGLHTEAFF. In DNA, the CDR3 is TGTGCCAGCAGCGCTCGCGCACAGGGTCTCCACACTGAAGCTTTCTTT.

The chain couples TRBV9 to TRBJ2-5; 12 bases line up with TRBD2. V gave up 4 bases and J gave up 1 base; unmatched junction bases: 5. CDR1 and CDR2 (germline): SGDLS, YYNGEE. This CDR3 comprises 16 residues. Here the CDR3 DNA reads TGTGCCAGCAGCACAGGACTAGCGGGGATCCAAGAGACCCAGTACTTC. This encodes CASSTGLAGIQETQYF.

This chain connects TRBV6-1 to TRBJ2-3; D possibly corresponds to TRBD2 (5 bases). CDR1 is MNHNS and CDR2 is SASEGT in the germline V gene. Trimming removed 1 base from V and 6 bases from J, with 8 bases in between. The CDR3 sequence is 13 residues long. The CDR3 reads CASSEVLADTQYF. CDR3 coding DNA: TGTGCCAGCAGTGAAGTGTTAGCGGATACGCAGTATTTT.

The chain has TRBV2 and TRBJ1-2; 9 bases agree with TRBD1. Germline V gene sequence: CDR1 SNHLY, CDR2 FYNNEI. This CDR3 spans 14 amino acids. V lost 5 bases to trimming and J lost 5 bases; unmatched junction nucleotides: 6. Here the CDR3 DNA reads TGTGCCAGCAGTTTATCCGGGACAGGGTATGGCTACACCTTC. Its translation: CASSLSGTGYGYTF.

The chain is built from TRBV7-3 and TRBJ1-5; 7 bases map to TRBD1. The CDR3 is 14 amino acids. With V trimmed by 5 bases and J by 6 bases, 7 bases remained unmatched. Per germline, CDR1 SGHTA and CDR2 FQGTGA. CDR3 amino acids: CASSPRQGGQPQHF. CDR3 DNA: TGTGCCAGCAGCCCTCGACAGGGCGGTCAGCCCCAGCATTTT.

The chain combines TRBV30 with TRBJ2-1, with unresolved D. Germline CDR1 is GTSNPN and CDR2 is SVGIG (reference sequence). This CDR3 has 11 residues. V was shortened by 3 bases and J by 10 bases, with 10 bases between the two germline ends. The CDR3 DNA follows: TGTGCCTGGAGAGAGGTACGGGAGCAGTTCTTC. Translated: CAWREVREQFF.

The chain employs TRBV30 and TRBJ1-2; no clear D. Germline V gene data show CDR1 as GTSNPN and CDR2 as SVGIG (reference sequence). Trimming shortened V by 0 bases and J by 4 bases, and 12 bases separated the two germline ends. CDR3 length equals 14 residues. The CDR3 DNA sequence: TGTGCCTGGAGTGTATCCCGAGGCGGCTATGGCTACACCTTC. It translates to CAWSVSRGGYGYTF.

The chain recombines TRBV10-1 with TRBJ1-1; 10 bases match TRBD1. V dropped 6 bases and J dropped 5; count of bases not matched to a gene: 3. The CDR3 covers 13 residues. Germline CDR1 is WNHNN and CDR2 is SYGVQD (reference sequence). Here the CDR3 reads CASSRTGGTEAFF. The DNA for the CDR3 is TGCGCCAGCAGCCGGACAGGGGGGACTGAAGCTTTCTTT.

The chain links TRBV7-9 to TRBJ2-4, with 8 nucleotides matching TRBD1. J was trimmed by 1 base and V by 5 bases; bases with no gene match: 7. CDR3 length: 16 amino acids. Germline V gene data show CDR1 as SEHNR and CDR2 as FQNEAQ (reference sequence). In DNA form, the CDR3 reads TGTGCCAGCAGCCACCACAGGGGGGTGGCCAAAAACATTCAGTACTTC. Translating it yields CASSHHRGVAKNIQYF.

The chain carries TRBV15 and TRBJ1-1, with 7 nucleotides matching TRBD1. Germline lookup yields CDR1 LNHNV and CDR2 YYDKDF (reference sequence). J gave up 4 bases and V 8 bases, and 7 bases lay outside the gene matches. The CDR3 contains 13 residues. The CDR3 DNA sequence: TGTGCCACCGGAAGGGGGCTCGGCACTGAAGCTTTCTTT. Amino acids: CATGRGLGTEAFF.

This sequence joins TRBV6-6 and TRBJ1-1; possible D gene TRBD1, 5 bases. Deletions cut 2 bases from V and 12 bases from J, with 16 bases between. Germline CDR1 is MNHNY and CDR2 is SVGAGI (reference sequence). CDR3 length: 13 residues. This chain's CDR3 is CASSYVGEGETFF. The CDR3 DNA follows: TGTGCCAGCAGTTACGTGGGGGAGGGTGAGACTTTCTTT.

To note about this clone: Other DNA sequences from this sample encode an identical CDR3 as well. This sequence joins TRBV30 and TRBJ1-1; D is uncertain. This CDR3 has 13 amino acids. V lost 0 bases and J 1 base, leaving 6 bases between the germline ends. The germline gives CDR1 GTSNPN, CDR2 SVGIG (reference sequence). CDR3 in amino acids: CAWSVRGNTEAFF. The CDR3 DNA reads TGTGCCTGGAGTGTACGAGGGAACACTGAAGCTTTCTTT.

The rearrangement uses TRBV2 and TRBJ2-3; TRBD1 matches at 9 bases. Germline lookup yields CDR1 SNHLY and CDR2 FYNNEI. This CDR3 has 15 amino acids. The junction had 8 bases not matched to a gene; V was cut back by 6 bases and J by 4 bases. The CDR3 DNA reads TGTGCCAGCAGCCTCACAGGGGGCGGCCCAGATACGCAGTATTTT. Translating gives CASSLTGGGPDTQYF.

On this clone: Other DNA sequences in the sample encode the same CDR3. The gene calls are TRBV29-1 and TRBJ1-2; 7 nucleotides match TRBD1. Germline CDR1 is SQVTM and CDR2 is ANQGSEA. Trimming took 4 bases from V and 5 from J; bases not matched to a gene: 4. The CDR3 has 12 amino acids. CDR3 coding DNA: TGCAGCGTTGTGGCAGGGGGTTATGGCTACACCTTC. It yields the protein CSVVAGGYGYTF.